The 23 T cell receptor beta chains below were found in one sample sequenced in a study of technical replicates of blood from several donors (dated by TCRdb to 2016 to 2017). To prepare the library, the immunoSEQ multiplex PCR assay was applied. In TCRdb, the immuneACCESS table is reduced to in-frame sequences with V and J assigned. These tables do not hold every clone; where another copy was compared, an unresolved V gene accounts for under half, and the others remain unexplained. This sample is represented by about 80,000 clones; about 92% of them were singletons. The ten largest clonotypes hold about 0.37% of the sample. The sample was T cells isolated from PBMCs. The receptors derive from a human donor in good health.

The V call is TRBV7-3, the J call TRBJ1-1; D is undetermined. From germline, CDR1 is SGHTA and CDR2 FQGTGA. This CDR3 spans 12 amino acids. Trimming shortened V by 0 bases and J by 10 bases, and 9 bases separated the two germline ends. The CDR3 coding sequence is TGTGCCAGCAGCTTAACGCTTGAGGGAGCTTTCTTT. Translation gives CASSLTLEGAFF.

The chain couples TRBV5-5 to TRBJ1-2, with 9 bases lining up with TRBD1. Germline trimming cut 4 bases from V and 4 bases from J; bases unmatched to any gene: 8. The CDR3 loop spans 15 amino acids. The germline V gene encodes CDR1 SGHKS and CDR2 YYEKEE (reference sequence). CDR3 sequence: CASSLPGQGGYGYTF. CDR3 coding DNA: TGTGCCAGCAGCCTACCGGGACAGGGAGGCTATGGCTACACCTTC.

The chain has TRBV7-8 and TRBJ2-5; 7 bases agree with TRBD2. The CDR3 sequence is 13 residues long. V dropped 5 bases and J dropped 4; count of bases not matched to a gene: 4. Germline V gene data show CDR1 as SGHVS and CDR2 as FQNEAQ. The CDR3 DNA reads as TGTGCCAGCAGCCCTCTAGCGGTAGAGACCCAGTACTTC. As protein: CASSPLAVETQYF.

The V gene is TRBV19, the J gene TRBJ1-5; 7 nucleotides align to TRBD1. CDR3 length: 12 amino acids. Germline loops: CDR1 LNHDA, CDR2 SQIVND (reference sequence). V shed 10 bases and J 2 bases; nucleotides not matched to a gene: 2. In DNA, the CDR3 is TGTGCCATCGGACAGGGCAATCAGCCCCAGCATTTT. Amino acid sequence: CAIGQGNQPQHF.

The V and J genes are TRBV11-2 and TRBJ1-1; D perhaps matches TRBD1 (5 bases). The CDR3 is 14 residues long. Deletions cut 0 bases from V and 7 bases from J, with 12 bases between. CDR1 is SGHAT and CDR2 is FQNNGV in the germline V gene. This CDR3 is CASSLELRAREAFF. CDR3 DNA sequence: TGTGCCAGCAGCTTAGAACTCAGGGCCCGTGAAGCTTTCTTT.

The chain is built from TRBV7-3 and TRBJ1-1; D is perhaps TRBD1 (5 bases). This CDR3 is 14 amino acids long. Germline lookup yields CDR1 SGHTA and CDR2 FQGTGA. V lost 1 base and J 2 bases, leaving 8 bases between the germline ends. The CDR3 DNA follows: TGTGCCAGCAGCTTAAGCGGGGGAAACACTGAAGCTTTCTTT. The encoded protein is CASSLSGGNTEAFF.

The chain is built from TRBV5-1 and TRBJ2-1; TRBD2 agrees at 9 bases. The germline V gene has CDR1 SGHRS and CDR2 YFSETQ. The ends lost 4 bases at V and 0 bases at J; junction bases unmatched: 8. CDR3 length: 17 residues. The CDR3 sequence: CASSPLAGTSSYNEQFF. The CDR3 DNA is TGCGCCAGCAGCCCCCTAGCGGGAACGAGCTCCTACAATGAGCAGTTCTTC.

V usage is TRBV2 and J usage is TRBJ2-7; D is undetermined. CDR1 is SNHLY and CDR2 is FYNNEI in the germline V gene. This CDR3 spans 14 amino acids. V dropped 4 bases and J dropped 3 bases, with 13 bases sitting between them. The CDR3 region is CASSGGPGNYEQYF. In nucleotides, the CDR3 is TGTGCCAGCAGTGGTGGTCCAGGTAACTACGAGCAGTACTTC.

V and J are TRBV6-1 and TRBJ2-7, with TRBD2 identical over 7 bases. Trimming took 4 bases from V and 1 from J; bases not matched to a gene: 7. Germline V gene data show CDR1 as MNHNS and CDR2 as SASEGT. This CDR3 has 15 residues. The CDR3 is CASSAPTSRSYEQYF. The CDR3 nucleotides are TGTGCCAGCAGTGCCCCGACTAGCCGTTCCTACGAGCAGTACTTC.

The chain has TRBV29-1 and TRBJ1-3; D unclear. The CDR3 is 14 amino acids. Germline V gene data show CDR1 as SQVTM and CDR2 as ANQGSEA. V was cut by 3 bases and J by 0 bases, with 9 bases left in between. The DNA of the CDR3 is TGCAGCGTTGATCTACCGAACTCTGGAAACACCATATATTTT. Encoded protein: CSVDLPNSGNTIYF.

The rearrangement joins TRBV5-1 to TRBJ2-7, with D unclear. CDR1 SGHRS and CDR2 YFSETQ come from the germline V gene. V was shortened by 0 bases and J by 6 bases, with 10 bases between the two germline ends. This CDR3 spans 13 amino acids. CDR3 protein: CASSLARTGEQYF. The CDR3, as DNA: TGCGCCAGCAGCTTGGCTAGAACTGGCGAGCAGTACTTC.

The genes are TRBV6-7 and TRBJ2-7, with D perhaps TRBD1 (5 bases). TRBV6-7 is classed as an ORF, of uncertain function. This CDR3 has 16 residues. Trimming pared 4 bases from V and 0 bases from J, leaving 16 bases between. The CDR3 DNA reads as TGTGCCAGCAGTTCAAAGCTAGACAGTTTCTCCTACGAGCAGTACTTC. Translation gives CASSSKLDSFSYEQYF.

The CDR3 spells CASSYLAGDYEQYF. The CDR3, as DNA: TGTGCCAGCAGTTACCTGGCGGGGGACTACGAGCAGTACTTC. The chain carries TRBV6-5 and TRBJ2-7; 7 nucleotides align to TRBD2. The CDR3 has 14 amino acids. J gave up 3 bases and V 2 bases, and 4 bases lay outside the gene matches. Germline V gene data show CDR1 as MNHEY and CDR2 as SVGAGI.

This clone was seen just once. The chain has TRBV7-6 and TRBJ1-1; 9 positions agree with TRBD1. The CDR3 is 13 residues long. The J segment lost 5 bases and the V segment lost 3 bases, leaving 1 base of the junction unmatched. The germline V gene has CDR1 SGHVS and CDR2 FNYEAQ. CDR3: CASSLDRGTEAFF. The CDR3 DNA follows: TGTGCCAGCAGCTTGGACAGGGGAACTGAAGCTTTCTTT.

The chain joins TRBV5-6 to TRBJ2-7; possible D gene TRBD2, 6 bases. Trimming left V 6 bases short and J 0 bases short, with 16 bases between. The germline V gene encodes CDR1 SGHDT and CDR2 YYEEEE. The CDR3 runs to 15 residues. Here the CDR3 DNA reads TGTGCCAGCATCAATGGACTAACAACCTCCTACGAGCAGTACTTC. Translation gives CASINGLTTSYEQYF.

Comment on this clone: A read error may account for a junction end that differs from germline. This chain connects TRBV4-1 to TRBJ2-3; TRBD1 matches 7 bases. The CDR3 covers 12 residues. Germline V lookup: CDR1 MGHRA, CDR2 YSYEKL. CDR3 sequence reads: CASSWGTDTQYF. In DNA form, the CDR3 reads TGCGCCAGCAGCTGGGGGACAGACACGCAGTATTTT.

The rearrangement links TRBV6-1 to TRBJ1-5; possible D gene TRBD1, 6 bases. Germline V gene data show CDR1 as MNHNS and CDR2 as SASEGT. The ends were cut back, 3 bases at V and 3 bases at J, with 15 bases in the middle. CDR3 length equals 16 residues. The CDR3 loop reads CASSESWTAYNQPQHF. CDR3 DNA sequence: TGTGCCAGCAGTGAGTCATGGACAGCATACAATCAGCCCCAGCATTTT.

This chain connects TRBV18 to TRBJ1-4; TRBD1 matches at 7 bases. From germline, CDR1 is KGHSH and CDR2 LQKENI. The CDR3 contains 13 residues. The trim removed 6 bases at V and 8 bases at J, leaving 6 bases unmatched. The CDR3 protein is CASSPGTAEKLFF. The CDR3 nucleotides are TGTGCCAGCTCTCCCGGGACAGCAGAAAAACTGTTTTTT.

The chain carries TRBV30 and TRBJ1-5, with 7 bases aligning to TRBD1. V trimming: 2 bases; J trimming: 3 bases; junction bases outside the gene matches: 7. The CDR3 extends over 15 amino acids. Germline V gives CDR1 GTSNPN, CDR2 SVGIG (reference sequence). The CDR3: CAWSPTGSPNQPQHF. In nucleotides, the CDR3 is TGTGCCTGGAGTCCGACAGGGTCGCCCAATCAGCCCCAGCATTTT.

The CDR3 sequence is CASSVAGGPIYEQYF. CDR3 bases: TGTGCCAGCAGTGTAGCGGGAGGGCCTATCTACGAGCAGTACTTC. The genes are TRBV27 and TRBJ2-7, with TRBD2 matching over 11 bases. With 5 bases clipped from V and 3 bases from J, the junction kept 6 bases outside the gene matches. The CDR3 is made up of 15 amino acids. The germline gives CDR1 MNHEY, CDR2 SMNVEV (reference sequence).

V and J are TRBV7-9 and TRBJ1-1, with D unresolved. Germline CDR1 is SEHNR and CDR2 is FQNEAQ (reference sequence). The ends were cut back, 5 bases at V and 9 bases at J, with 13 bases in the middle. The CDR3 runs 12 residues. The CDR3 sequence: CASSLGGLQAFF. The CDR3, as DNA: TGTGCCAGCAGCCTAGGAGGTCTTCAAGCTTTCTTT.

The chain is built from TRBV4-1 and TRBJ2-7; 12 nucleotides agree with TRBD2. The CDR3 sequence is 16 residues long. Germline loops: CDR1 MGHRA, CDR2 YSYEKL. The V segment lost 2 bases and the J segment 2 bases; nucleotides outside the gene matches: 4. The CDR3 nucleotides read TGCGCCAGCAGCCAAAAGGGACTAGCGGGCGCCTACGAGCAGTACTTC. Amino acid sequence: CASSQKGLAGAYEQYF.

As concerns this clone: A junction boundary mismatches the germline segment, possibly from a read error. Other DNA sequences within the sample encode an identical CDR3. This sequence joins TRBV30 and TRBJ1-1; D uncertain. Germline V gene sequence: CDR1 GTSNPN, CDR2 SVGIG (reference sequence). The CDR3 covers 11 residues. CDR3 residues: CAWGRNTEAFF. The DNA of the CDR3 is TGTGCCTGGGGGAGGAACACTGAAGCCTTCTTT.